One and the same sample provided the 9 T cell receptor beta chains below, sequenced in a study of PD-1 blockade in classical Hodgkin lymphoma. Clones were read by immunoSEQ multiplex PCR, and TCRdb kept only the in-frame ones, dropping some. This sample has 35,000 to 45,000 clones; under 75% occur once, and the top ten carry 2.5% to 3%. All patients relapsed after autologous stem cell transplantation, and brentuximab vedotin exposure varied. The sample was peripheral blood mononuclear cells (PBMCs), taken before the second cycle of nivolumab. These receptor sequences come from a human donor with classical Hodgkin lymphoma.

The chain links TRBV7-8 to TRBJ2-1; D call uncertain. The germline CDR1 and CDR2 sequences are SGHVS and FQNEAQ. The CDR3 extends over 13 amino acids. V was cut by 1 base and J by 7 bases, with 8 bases left in between. CDR3 coding DNA: TGTGCCAGCAGCTTAGACCCCACGAATGAGCAGTTCTTC. The encoded protein is CASSLDPTNEQFF.

The chain couples TRBV11-2 to TRBJ2-5; D gene ambiguous. The CDR3 is 16 residues long. CDR1 SGHAT and CDR2 FQNNGV come from the germline V gene. The germline V and J ends were trimmed by 3 bases and 5 bases, with 19 bases remaining between them. The CDR3 DNA reads as TGTGCCAGCAGCTTCCTACTTCGTGCAATTGGGGAGACCCAGTACTTC. Translated, it gives CASSFLLRAIGETQYF.

The rearrangement links TRBV11-2 to TRBJ1-5; D gene uncertain. The CDR3 sequence is 15 residues long. Trimming cost V 1 base and J 1 base, with 8 bases left between them. CDR1 and CDR2 (germline): SGHAT, FQNNGV. Here the CDR3 DNA reads TGTGCCAGCAGCTTAGCCGGATCAAGCAATCAGCCCCAGCATTTT. It is translated as CASSLAGSSNQPQHF.

V is TRBV27 and J is TRBJ2-5; 9 bases are a match to TRBD1. The germline CDR1 and CDR2 sequences are MNHEY and SMNVEV (reference sequence). The CDR3 covers 15 residues. V gave up 6 bases and J gave up 1 base; unmatched junction bases: 6. The CDR3 protein is CASRRTGAIQETQYF. The CDR3 DNA is TGTGCCAGCAGACGGACAGGGGCGATCCAAGAGACCCAGTACTTC.

The rearrangement links TRBV28 to TRBJ2-1; 8 nucleotides agree with TRBD2. The CDR3 loop spans 15 amino acids. Losses at the gene ends were 2 bases for V and 9 bases for J; bases not matched to a gene: 9. Germline V gene lookup returns CDR1 MDHEN and CDR2 SYDVKM. CDR3 sequence (DNA): TGTGCCAGCAGTTTAGTAGCGGGGTCTTCGAGTGAGCAGTTCTTC. Protein sequence: CASSLVAGSSSEQFF.

V is TRBV6-1 and J is TRBJ2-3; D not certain. The CDR3 consists of 18 residues. Germline-derived CDR1 and CDR2 are MNHNS and SASEGT. V gave up 1 base and J gave up 4 bases, with 21 bases separating them. CDR3 region: CASSEEVDRADHADTQYF. In DNA form, the CDR3 reads TGTGCCAGCAGTGAAGAGGTGGACCGGGCCGACCACGCAGATACGCAGTATTTT.

This clone is a singleton in its sample. The J gene is TRBJ2-2, the V gene TRBV5-1; 8 nucleotides align to TRBD1. This CDR3 has 16 residues. J was trimmed by 4 bases and V by 3 bases; bases with no gene match: 8. The germline V gene encodes CDR1 SGHRS and CDR2 YFSETQ. The CDR3 DNA follows: TGCGCCAGCAGCTCCCGGGACAGGAGATTCACCGGGGAGCTGTTTTTT. Protein sequence: CASSSRDRRFTGELFF.

V gene TRBV7-2 combines with J gene TRBJ1-5; no definite D call. This CDR3 contains 15 residues. In germline, CDR1 is SGHTA, CDR2 FQGNSA. V lost 1 base to trimming and J lost 6 bases, with 13 bases between them. CDR3 nucleotide sequence: TGTGCCAGCAGCTTAGAACGGGGTACGGCTCAGCCCCAGCATTTT. This translates into CASSLERGTAQPQHF.

V gene TRBV7-9 combines with J gene TRBJ2-7; weak D call: TRBD2 (6 bases). The CDR3 has 13 residues. V was clipped by 5 bases and J by 4 bases, with 12 bases between them. Germline assignment: CDR1 SEHNR and CDR2 FQNEAQ (reference sequence). The DNA for the CDR3 is TGTGCCAGCAGCCCTCTTCGGGGGTACGAGCAGTACTTC. Translated: CASSPLRGYEQYF.